The 24 T cell receptor beta chains reported below all come from one sample, sequenced in a study of blood T cell repertoires in COVID-19. This table comes from immunoSEQ multiplex PCR, and its TCRdb copy is limited to in-frame clones, with some not included. There are over 100,000 clones in the sample; just under 90% occur only once, and around 1.1% lies in the top ten. The source material was peripheral blood. The receptors originated from a human donor in a cohort sampled during active COVID-19.

The chain combines TRBV28 with TRBJ1-2; TRBD1 matches 8 bases. The CDR3 loop spans 14 amino acids. CDR1 is MDHEN, CDR2 SYDVKM, per germline. The V segment lost 5 bases and the J segment 4 bases; nucleotides outside the gene matches: 6. The CDR3 DNA sequence: TGTGCCAGCAGTCCAAGACAGGGGAGCTATGGCTACACCTTC. Its translation: CASSPRQGSYGYTF.

DNA of the CDR3: TGTGCCAGCAGCCCGACAGATCCAAACACTGAAGCTTTCTTT. It codes for CASSPTDPNTEAFF. The chain uses TRBV4-2 and TRBJ1-1, with D possibly matching TRBD1 (5 bases). CDR3 size: 14 residues. Looked up from germline, CDR1 is LGHNA and CDR2 is YNFKEQ. V lost 4 bases and J lost 2, with 11 bases in between.

This clone was observed once. The chain couples TRBV7-8 to TRBJ2-7; 7 bases line up with TRBD2. Germline V CDR1 and CDR2: SGHVS, FQNEAQ. The length of the CDR3 is 15 residues. The V and J ends lost 5 bases and 2 bases, in that order; junction bases with no gene match: 9. This CDR3 is CASSQQTSDPYEQYF. The CDR3 nucleotides read TGTGCCAGCAGCCAACAAACTAGCGACCCCTACGAGCAGTACTTC.

This chain connects TRBV24-1 to TRBJ2-1, with 11 bases fitting TRBD1. Germline V gene lookup returns CDR1 KGHDR and CDR2 SFDVKD. V lost 1 base, J lost 6 bases, and 1 base stayed unmatched. The CDR3 runs to 15 residues. CDR3 sequence reads: CATSDLGTGGNEQFF. As DNA, the CDR3 is TGTGCCACCAGTGATTTAGGGACAGGGGGCAATGAGCAGTTCTTC.

The J gene is TRBJ1-2, the V gene TRBV14; D perhaps matches TRBD1 (6 bases). The CDR3 sequence is 13 residues long. The V end lost 2 bases, the J end lost 7 bases, and 11 bases lay between the germline ends. Germline V lookup: CDR1 SGHDN, CDR2 FVKESK. For the CDR3, the DNA is TGTGCCAGCAGCCAAATACAGGGCTCTGGCTACACCTTC. It encodes CASSQIQGSGYTF.

The rearrangement joins TRBV2 to TRBJ2-7, with D perhaps TRBD2 (6 bases). The germline V gene encodes CDR1 SNHLY and CDR2 FYNNEI. Trimming took 10 bases from V and 2 from J, leaving 18 bases between them. The CDR3 runs to 14 residues. The CDR3 loop reads CATRESRNTYEQYF. CDR3 in DNA: TGTGCCACCCGGGAGTCCCGAAACACCTACGAGCAGTACTTC.

V gene TRBV6-5 combines with J gene TRBJ2-1; D unclear. The CDR3 covers 14 residues. V lost 5 bases, J lost 10 bases, and 18 bases lay in between. The V gene's germline CDR1 is MNHEY and CDR2 SVGAGI. CDR3 amino acids: CASSLTQDLREQFF. The CDR3 nucleotides read TGTGCCAGCAGTCTAACCCAAGACCTGCGGGAGCAGTTCTTC.

The chain uses TRBV11-1 and TRBJ2-5, with TRBD2 matching 15 bases. Unmatched junction bases numbered 6, after V lost 5 bases and J lost 5 bases. Germline V CDR1 and CDR2: SGHAT, FQDESV (reference sequence). This CDR3 has 16 residues. CDR3 DNA sequence: TGTGCCAGCAGCCGGACTAGCGGGGGGGCGAGGGAGACCCAGTACTTC. This encodes CASSRTSGGARETQYF.

The chain joins TRBV3-1 (or the pseudogene TRBV3-2) to TRBJ2-3; 14 positions match TRBD2. J was trimmed by 6 bases and V by 4 bases; bases with no gene match: 3. Germline CDR1 reads LGHDT; CDR2 reads YNNKEL (reference sequence). The CDR3 covers 15 residues. CDR3 in DNA: TGTGCCAGCAGCCGCGGGACTAGCGGGGGTGATACGCAGTATTTT. It specifies CASSRGTSGGDTQYF.

V usage is TRBV24-1 and J usage is TRBJ2-1, with D possibly matching TRBD1 (6 bases). The germline CDR1 and CDR2 sequences are KGHDR and SFDVKD. CDR3 length: 14 amino acids. V lost 10 bases and J lost 3, with 15 bases in between. The CDR3 coding sequence is TGTGCCACTCAAGGGGGTCCCGACTACAATGAGCAGTTCTTC. It codes for CATQGGPDYNEQFF.

This clone has only one observation. The DNA for the CDR3 is TGTGCCAGCAGCGTAGCGGGGATAACGTTCAGTGAGCAGTTCTTC. The encoded protein is CASSVAGITFSEQFF. The rearrangement joins TRBV9 to TRBJ2-1, with D possibly matching TRBD2 (5 bases). CDR3 length: 15 amino acids. V was pared by 0 bases and J by 9 bases, with 16 bases between. Per germline, CDR1 SGDLS and CDR2 YYNGEE.

The chain links TRBV5-6 to TRBJ2-7, with 7 bases aligning to TRBD2. V dropped 4 bases and J dropped 2; count of bases not matched to a gene: 9. Germline CDR1 is SGHDT and CDR2 is YYEEEE. This CDR3 is built from 15 residues. As DNA, the CDR3 is TGTGCCAGCAGCCCGGGGGGTAAGTTACCCTACGAGCAGTACTTC. This codes for CASSPGGKLPYEQYF.

This rearrangement joins TRBV6-5 to TRBJ1-2; no clear D. CDR1 is MNHEY, CDR2 SVGAGI, per germline. This CDR3 region has 12 residues. CDR3 residues: CATALTNYGYTF. In DNA, the CDR3 is TGTGCTACTGCTCTAACTAACTATGGCTACACCTTC.

The chain joins TRBV5-1 to TRBJ2-1; TRBD2 matches at 7 bases. V lost 6 bases to trimming and J lost 5 bases; unmatched junction nucleotides: 14. The CDR3 contains 16 residues. Germline V CDR1 and CDR2: SGHRS, YFSETQ. The CDR3 DNA reads TGCGCCAGCAATCGGGGCGGGGGTGAGATGAACAATGAGCAGTTCTTC. This codes for CASNRGGGEMNNEQFF.

The rearrangement uses TRBV7-9 and TRBJ1-3, with D unclear. Germline CDR1 is SEHNR and CDR2 is FQNEAQ (reference sequence). The CDR3 extends over 13 amino acids. Trimming cost V 5 bases and J 9 bases, with 14 bases left between them. Here the CDR3 reads CASSSVTSGTIYF. In DNA form, the CDR3 reads TGTGCCAGCAGCAGCGTCACCTCCGGCACCATATATTTT.

The gene calls are TRBV7-2 and TRBJ1-2, with D perhaps TRBD1 (6 bases). Germline loops: CDR1 SGHTA, CDR2 FQGNSA. The CDR3 is made up of 14 amino acids. V lost 1 base and J 4 bases, leaving 10 bases between the germline ends. The CDR3 region is CASSLGARGYGYTF. The CDR3 DNA reads as TGTGCCAGCAGCTTAGGGGCCAGGGGCTATGGCTACACCTTC.

CDR3 region: CASSLSTGPNEKLFF. Here the CDR3 DNA reads TGTGCCAGCAGTCTTTCGACAGGGCCAAATGAAAAACTGTTTTTT. This chain uses TRBV6-5 with TRBJ1-4; 7 bases line up with TRBD1. The CDR3 is made up of 15 amino acids. Germline loops: CDR1 MNHEY, CDR2 SVGAGI. J gave up 5 bases and V 5 bases, and 8 bases lay outside the gene matches.

The chain carries TRBV7-3 and TRBJ2-3; a weak D match, TRBD2 (6 bases). This CDR3 has 15 amino acids. The germline V and J ends were trimmed by 1 base and 7 bases, with 15 bases remaining between them. Germline V gene sequence: CDR1 SGHTA, CDR2 FQGTGA. CDR3 amino acids: CASSLSARDSYTQYF. The CDR3 coding sequence is TGTGCCAGCAGCTTAAGTGCCAGGGACTCCTATACGCAGTATTTT.

This chain connects TRBV7-9 to TRBJ1-1, with TRBD1 as a possible D gene (5 bases). The CDR3 has 12 amino acids. V lost 7 bases, J lost 5 bases, and 11 bases lay in between. The germline CDR1 and CDR2 sequences are SEHNR and FQNEAQ (reference sequence). The CDR3 protein is CASTRRGTEAFF. The DNA for the CDR3 is TGTGCCAGCACGCGCCGGGGGACTGAAGCTTTCTTT. The entire variable domain, with the rest obtained from reference TRBV7-9 and TRBJ1-1, is as follows: DTGVSQNPRHKITKRGQNVTFRCDPISEHNRLYWYRQTLGQGPEFLTYFQNEAQLEKSRLLSDRFSAERPKGSFSTLEIQRTEQGDSAMYLCASTRRGTEAFFGQGTRLTVV.

The rearrangement links TRBV19 to TRBJ2-1; D remains unclear. CDR3 length: 14 residues. The germline V and J ends were trimmed by 3 bases and 5 bases, with 11 bases remaining between them. The germline gives CDR1 LNHDA, CDR2 SQIVND (reference sequence). The CDR3 is CASSMSLVNNEQFF. The CDR3 DNA follows: TGTGCCAGTAGTATGTCGCTAGTTAACAATGAGCAGTTCTTC.

CDR3 in amino acids: CASSYPGGYTF. The DNA of the CDR3 is TGTGCCAGCAGTTACCCAGGTGGCTACACCTTC. This rearrangement joins TRBV12-3 or TRBV12-4 to TRBJ1-2; D ambiguous. V gave up 4 bases and J gave up 7 bases, with 7 bases separating them. This CDR3 region has 11 residues.

This clone was seen once. The rearrangement uses TRBV28 and TRBJ2-7; the match to TRBD2 covers 12 bases. The J segment lost 1 base and the V segment lost 5 bases, leaving 6 bases of the junction unmatched. Germline V lookup: CDR1 MDHEN, CDR2 SYDVKM. CDR3 length: 16 residues. The CDR3, as DNA: TGTGCCAGCAGTAGACTAGCGGGAGTAAAATCCTACGAGCAGTACTTC. This sequence encodes CASSRLAGVKSYEQYF.

The chain is built from TRBV29-1 and TRBJ2-3, with 8 bases aligning to TRBD1. The CDR3 covers 13 residues. The germline gives CDR1 SQVTM, CDR2 ANQGSEA. Losses at the gene ends were 7 bases for V and 1 base for J; bases not matched to a gene: 4. The CDR3 spells CSEQGAGTDTQYF. The CDR3 DNA reads TGCAGCGAGCAGGGGGCCGGCACAGATACGCAGTATTTT.

This chain joins TRBV9 and TRBJ2-1, with D possibly being TRBD1 (6 bases). Germline V gene data show CDR1 as SGDLS and CDR2 as YYNGEE. The CDR3 spans 17 residues. Deletions cut 0 bases from V and 0 bases from J, with 13 bases between. CDR3 loop: CASSVGIRGSSYNEQFF. The CDR3 nucleotides are TGTGCCAGCAGCGTAGGCATAAGGGGGAGCTCCTACAATGAGCAGTTCTTC.